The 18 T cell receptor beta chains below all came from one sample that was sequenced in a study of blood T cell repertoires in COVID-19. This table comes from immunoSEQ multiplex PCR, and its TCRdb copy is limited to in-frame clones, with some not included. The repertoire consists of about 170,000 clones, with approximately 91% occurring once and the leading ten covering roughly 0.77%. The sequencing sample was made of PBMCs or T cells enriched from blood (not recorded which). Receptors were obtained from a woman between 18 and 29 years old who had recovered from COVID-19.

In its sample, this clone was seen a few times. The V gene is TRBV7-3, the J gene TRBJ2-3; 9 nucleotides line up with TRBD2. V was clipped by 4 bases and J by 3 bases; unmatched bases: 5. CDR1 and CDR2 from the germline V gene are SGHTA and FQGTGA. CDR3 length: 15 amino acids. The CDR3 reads CASSSGTSMTDTQYF. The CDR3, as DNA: TGTGCCAGCAGCTCCGGGACTAGCATGACAGATACGCAGTATTTT. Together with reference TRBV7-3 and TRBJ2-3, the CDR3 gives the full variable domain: GAGVSQTPSNKVTEKGKYVELRCDPISGHTALYWYRQSLGQGPEFLIYFQGTGAADDSGLPNDRFFAVRPEGSVSTLKIQRTERGDSAVYLCASSSGTSMTDTQYFGPGTRLTVL.

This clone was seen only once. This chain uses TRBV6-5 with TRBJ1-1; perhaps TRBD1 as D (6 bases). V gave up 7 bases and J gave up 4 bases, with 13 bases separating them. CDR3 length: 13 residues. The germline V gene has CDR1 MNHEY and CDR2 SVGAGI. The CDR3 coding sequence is TGTGCCAGCAAGGGGGTACGGGTCACTGAAGCTTTCTTT. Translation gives CASKGVRVTEAFF.

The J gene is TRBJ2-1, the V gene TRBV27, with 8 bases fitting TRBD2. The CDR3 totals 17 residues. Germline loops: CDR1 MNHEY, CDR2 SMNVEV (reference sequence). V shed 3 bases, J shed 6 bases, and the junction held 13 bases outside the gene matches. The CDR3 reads CASSFARASGSFNEQFF. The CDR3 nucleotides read TGTGCCAGCAGTTTTGCACGGGCAAGCGGGAGTTTCAATGAGCAGTTCTTC.

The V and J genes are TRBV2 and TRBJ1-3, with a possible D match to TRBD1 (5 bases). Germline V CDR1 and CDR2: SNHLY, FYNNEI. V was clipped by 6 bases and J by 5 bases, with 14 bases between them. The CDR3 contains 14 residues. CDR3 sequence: CASSGTFVRNTIYF. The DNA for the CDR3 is TGTGCCAGCAGCGGGACTTTTGTGCGAAACACCATATATTTT.

CDR3 sequence reads: CASSLTGFGSYNEQFF. In nucleotides, the CDR3 is TGTGCCAGCAGTTTGACGGGATTTGGCTCCTACAATGAGCAGTTCTTC. The chain links TRBV27 to TRBJ2-1, with a possible D match to TRBD2 (5 bases). The CDR3 length is 16 residues. The germline V and J ends were trimmed by 3 bases and 0 bases, with 12 bases remaining between them. Germline V lookup: CDR1 MNHEY, CDR2 SMNVEV (reference sequence).

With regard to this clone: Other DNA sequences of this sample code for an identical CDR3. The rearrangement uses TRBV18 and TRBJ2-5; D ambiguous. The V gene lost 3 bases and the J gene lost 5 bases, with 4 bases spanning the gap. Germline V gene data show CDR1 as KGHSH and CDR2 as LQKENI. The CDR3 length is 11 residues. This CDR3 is CASSPSETQYF. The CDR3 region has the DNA TGTGCCAGCTCACCGTCGGAGACCCAGTACTTC.

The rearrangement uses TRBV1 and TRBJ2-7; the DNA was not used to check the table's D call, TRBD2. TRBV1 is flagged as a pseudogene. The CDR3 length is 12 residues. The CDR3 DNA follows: TGCACCAGCAGCCAAGGCCGGGACGAGCAGTACTTC. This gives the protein CTSSQGRDEQYF.

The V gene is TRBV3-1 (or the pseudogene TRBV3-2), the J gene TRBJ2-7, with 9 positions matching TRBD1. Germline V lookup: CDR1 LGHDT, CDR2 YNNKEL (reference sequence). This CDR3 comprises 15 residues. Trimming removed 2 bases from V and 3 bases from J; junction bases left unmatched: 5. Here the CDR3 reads CASSQSWTGDYEQYF. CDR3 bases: TGTGCCAGCAGCCAAAGTTGGACAGGGGACTACGAGCAGTACTTC.

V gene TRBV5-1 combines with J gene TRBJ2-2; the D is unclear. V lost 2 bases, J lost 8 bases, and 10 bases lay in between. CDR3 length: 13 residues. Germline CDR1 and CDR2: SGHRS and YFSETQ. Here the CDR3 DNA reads TGCGCCAGCAGCTTTTTACAAGTGGGGGAGCTGTTTTTT. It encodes CASSFLQVGELFF.

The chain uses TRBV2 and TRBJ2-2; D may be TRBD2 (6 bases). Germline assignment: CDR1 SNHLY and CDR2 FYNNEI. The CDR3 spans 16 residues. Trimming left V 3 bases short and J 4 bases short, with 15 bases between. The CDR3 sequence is CASSDSRDLPTGELFF. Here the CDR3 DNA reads TGTGCCAGCAGTGATAGCAGGGACTTACCCACCGGGGAGCTGTTTTTT.

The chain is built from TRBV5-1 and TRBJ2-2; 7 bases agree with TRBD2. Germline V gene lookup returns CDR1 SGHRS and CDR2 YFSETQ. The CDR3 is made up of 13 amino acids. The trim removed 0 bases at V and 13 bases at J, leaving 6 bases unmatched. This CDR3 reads CASSLVGEGALFF. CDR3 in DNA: TGCGCCAGCAGCTTGGTTGGGGAGGGAGCGCTGTTTTTT.

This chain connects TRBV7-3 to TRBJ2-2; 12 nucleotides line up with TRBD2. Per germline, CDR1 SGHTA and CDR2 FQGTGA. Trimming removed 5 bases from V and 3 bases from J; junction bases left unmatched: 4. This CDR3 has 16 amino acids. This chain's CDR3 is CASSILAGGYTGELFF. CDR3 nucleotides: TGTGCCAGCAGCATACTAGCGGGAGGTTACACCGGGGAGCTGTTTTTT.

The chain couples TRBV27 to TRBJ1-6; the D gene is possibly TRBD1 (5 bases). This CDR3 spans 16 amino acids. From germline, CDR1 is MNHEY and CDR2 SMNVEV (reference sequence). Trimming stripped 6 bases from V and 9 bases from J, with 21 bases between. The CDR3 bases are TGTGCCAGCAGCGCCCGAGGGACTCCCGATTCTTCACCCCTCCACTTT. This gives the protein CASSARGTPDSSPLHF.

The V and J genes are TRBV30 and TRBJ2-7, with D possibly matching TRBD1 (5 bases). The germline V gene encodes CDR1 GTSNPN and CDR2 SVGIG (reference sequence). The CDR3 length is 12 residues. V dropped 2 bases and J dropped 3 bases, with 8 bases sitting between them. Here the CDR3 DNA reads TGTGCCTGGAGTCCAGGGATCTACGAGCAGTACTTC. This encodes CAWSPGIYEQYF. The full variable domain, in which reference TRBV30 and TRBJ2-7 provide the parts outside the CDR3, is SQTIHQWPATLVQPVGSPLSLECTVEGTSNPNLYWYRQAAGRGLQLLFYSVGIGQISSEVPQNLSASRPQDRQFILSSKKLLLSDSGFYLCAWSPGIYEQYFGPGTRLTVT.

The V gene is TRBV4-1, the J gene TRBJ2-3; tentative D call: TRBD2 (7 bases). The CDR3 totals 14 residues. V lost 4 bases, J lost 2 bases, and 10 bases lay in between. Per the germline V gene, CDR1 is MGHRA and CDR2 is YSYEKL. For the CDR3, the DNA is TGCGCCAGCAGCCCCGGGGGGCTCACAGATACGCAGTATTTT. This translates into CASSPGGLTDTQYF.

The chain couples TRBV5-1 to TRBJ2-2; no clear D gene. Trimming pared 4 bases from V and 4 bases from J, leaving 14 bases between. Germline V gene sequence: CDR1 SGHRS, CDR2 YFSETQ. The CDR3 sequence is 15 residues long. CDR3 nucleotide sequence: TGCGCCAGCAGCCCCCTACCCCGGAGCACCGGGGAGCTGTTTTTT. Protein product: CASSPLPRSTGELFF.

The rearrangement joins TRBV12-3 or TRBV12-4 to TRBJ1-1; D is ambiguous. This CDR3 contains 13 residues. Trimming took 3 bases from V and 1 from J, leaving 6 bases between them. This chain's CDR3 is CASSFERNTEAFF. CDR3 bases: TGTGCCAGCAGTTTCGAGAGGAACACTGAAGCTTTCTTT.

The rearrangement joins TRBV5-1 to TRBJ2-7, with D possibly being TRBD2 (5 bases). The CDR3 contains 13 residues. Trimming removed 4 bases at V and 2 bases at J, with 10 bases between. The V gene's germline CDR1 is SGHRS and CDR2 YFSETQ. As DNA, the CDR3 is TGCGCCAGCAGCCGACCGGGGACCTACGAGCAGTACTTC. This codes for CASSRPGTYEQYF.